Given below is one TCR beta chain in context. The V gene's germline CDR1 is MNHEY and CDR2 SMNVEV (reference sequence). The V gene end was trimmed by 6 bases and the J gene end by 6 bases; junction bases not matched to a gene: 3. The CDR3 is 13 residues long. This entry is derived from a study of blood T cell repertoires in COVID-19. At the level of the study: Acute and convalescent COVID-19 specimens originated in the United States, Italy and Spain. T cells, B-cell-depleted T cells, or PBMCs provided the cDNA or gDNA that served as material.

Authors' methods: Estimates of nucleated cell counts were drawn from the amplification of reference gene primers. Generated by immunoSEQ multiplex PCR, the TCRdb table keeps only in-frame clones and is missing some. V, J and clone size were drawn from that table, and D and trimming were deduced from the DNA. The sample contains roughly 47,000 clones, 88% of which appear only once. The TCR originated in a man aged 50 to 59 with acute or convalescent COVID-19. The sequenced sample was peripheral blood. This chain uses TRBV27 with TRBJ1-2, with 11 bases identical to TRBD1. The CDR3 here is CASRDRGRNGYTF. Written as DNA, the CDR3 is TGTGCCAGCAGGGACAGGGGGCGGAATGGCTACACCTTC.